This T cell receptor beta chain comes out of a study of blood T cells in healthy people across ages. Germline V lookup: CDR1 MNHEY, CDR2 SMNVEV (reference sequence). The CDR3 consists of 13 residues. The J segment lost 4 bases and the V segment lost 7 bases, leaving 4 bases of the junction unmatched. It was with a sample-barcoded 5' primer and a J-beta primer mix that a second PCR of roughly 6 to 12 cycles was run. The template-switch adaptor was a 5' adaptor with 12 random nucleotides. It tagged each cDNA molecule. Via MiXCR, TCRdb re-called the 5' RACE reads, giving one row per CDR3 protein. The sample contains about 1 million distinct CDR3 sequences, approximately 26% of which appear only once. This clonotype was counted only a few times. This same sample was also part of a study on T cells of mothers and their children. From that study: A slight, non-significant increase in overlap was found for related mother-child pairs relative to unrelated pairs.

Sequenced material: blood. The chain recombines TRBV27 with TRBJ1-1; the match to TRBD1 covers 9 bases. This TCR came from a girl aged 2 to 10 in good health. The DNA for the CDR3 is TGTGCCAGCAATCTGGACAGGGGCACTGAAGCTTTCTTT. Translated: CASNLDRGTEAFF.